This T cell receptor (beta chain) was retrieved from a study of blood T cell repertoires in COVID-19. Assay used: immunoSEQ multiplex PCR; TCRdb lists only in-frame clones, some missing. The sample has over 200,000 clones, about 94% seen once. After removal of 4 bases from V and 7 bases from J, the junction contained 16 bases not matched to a gene. The CDR3 extends over 18 amino acids. CDR1 and CDR2 from the germline V gene are LGHDT and YNNKEL (reference sequence). This receptor was obtained from a man aged 55-75 years with COVID-19, enrolled during active disease. The sequencing input was peripheral blood. The chain recombines TRBV3-1 (or the pseudogene TRBV3-2) with TRBJ2-1; TRBD1 matches 10 bases. The CDR3 loop is CASSPTKAGQGMRNEQFF. CDR3 coding DNA: TGTGCCAGCAGCCCAACCAAAGCGGGACAGGGGATGAGGAATGAGCAGTTCTTC.